This TCR beta chain was recorded in a study of OX40 agonist ivuxolimab in advanced cancers. Study-level background: Partial responses occurred in three patients (one hepatocellular carcinoma, two cutaneous melanoma).

This CDR3 is built from 15 residues. The V and J ends lost 5 bases and 4 bases respectively, with 15 bases between them. Germline V gives CDR1 MNHEY, CDR2 SVGAGI. Profiling relied on immunoSEQ multiplex PCR, and the TCRdb table lists in-frame clones only, not all of them. The sample holds 70,000 to 80,000 clones, around nine tenths seen once. This receptor was taken from an adult with an advanced solid tumor such as melanoma, head and neck, liver or kidney cancer. This sample comprised CD4+ or CD8+ T cells sorted from blood, obtained in a trial of the OX40 agonist ivuxolimab. The rearrangement links TRBV6-5 to TRBJ2-1; D uncertain. The CDR3 loop is CASSKPSVVYNEQFF. The CDR3 DNA sequence: TGTGCCAGCAGTAAACCGTCGGTTGTTTACAATGAGCAGTTCTTC.